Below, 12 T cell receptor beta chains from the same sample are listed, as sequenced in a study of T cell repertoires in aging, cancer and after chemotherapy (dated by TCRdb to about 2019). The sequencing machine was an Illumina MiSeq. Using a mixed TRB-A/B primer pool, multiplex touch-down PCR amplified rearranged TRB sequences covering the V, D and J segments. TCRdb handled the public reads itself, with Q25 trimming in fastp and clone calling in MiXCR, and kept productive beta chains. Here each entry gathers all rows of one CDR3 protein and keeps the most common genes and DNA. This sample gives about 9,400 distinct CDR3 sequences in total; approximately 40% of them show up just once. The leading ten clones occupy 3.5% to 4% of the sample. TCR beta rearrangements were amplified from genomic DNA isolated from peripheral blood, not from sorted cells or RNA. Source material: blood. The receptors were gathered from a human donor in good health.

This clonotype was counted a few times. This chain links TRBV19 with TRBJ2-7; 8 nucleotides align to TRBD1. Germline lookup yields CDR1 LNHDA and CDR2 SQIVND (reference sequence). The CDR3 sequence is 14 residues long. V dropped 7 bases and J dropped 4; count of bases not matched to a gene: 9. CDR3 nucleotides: TGTGCCAGTAATAAAGGACAGGGTTCTTACGAGCAGTACTTC. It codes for CASNKGQGSYEQYF.

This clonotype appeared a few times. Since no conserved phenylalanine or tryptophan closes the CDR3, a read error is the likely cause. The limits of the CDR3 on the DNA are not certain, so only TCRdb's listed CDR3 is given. CDR3 loop: CASKIHANG. The V call is TRBV6-4, the J call TRBJ1-1. CDR1 and CDR2 (germline): MRHNA, SNTAGT. The CDR3 spans 9 amino acids, including both terminal residues.

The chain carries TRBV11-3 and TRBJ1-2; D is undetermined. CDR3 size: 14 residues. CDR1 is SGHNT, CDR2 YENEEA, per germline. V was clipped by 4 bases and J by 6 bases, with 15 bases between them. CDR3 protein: CASSYGPLWDGYTF. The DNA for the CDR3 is TGTGCCAGCAGCTACGGACCGCTTTGGGATGGCTACACCTTC.

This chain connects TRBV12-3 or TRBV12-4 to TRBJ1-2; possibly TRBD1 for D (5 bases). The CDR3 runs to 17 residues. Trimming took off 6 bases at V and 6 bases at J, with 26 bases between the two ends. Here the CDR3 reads CASRYGRDSKDFDGYTF. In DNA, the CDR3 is TGTGCCAGCAGATATGGGAGGGACTCAAAGGATTTCGATGGCTACACCTTC.

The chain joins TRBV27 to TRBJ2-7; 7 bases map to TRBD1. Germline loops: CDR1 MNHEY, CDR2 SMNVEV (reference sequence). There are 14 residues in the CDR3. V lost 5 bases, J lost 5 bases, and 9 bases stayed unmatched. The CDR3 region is CASSPLGTVNEQYF. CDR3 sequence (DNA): TGTGCCAGCAGTCCCCTGGGGACAGTCAACGAGCAGTACTTC.

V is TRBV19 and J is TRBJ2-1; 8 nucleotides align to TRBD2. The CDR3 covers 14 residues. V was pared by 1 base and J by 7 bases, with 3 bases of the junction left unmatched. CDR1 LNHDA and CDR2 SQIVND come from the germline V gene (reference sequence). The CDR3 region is CASSIGLAGNEQFF. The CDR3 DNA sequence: TGTGCCAGTAGTATAGGGCTAGCGGGTAATGAGCAGTTCTTC. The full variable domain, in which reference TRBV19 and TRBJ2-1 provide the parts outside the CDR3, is DGGITQSPKYLFRKEGQNVTLSCEQNLNHDAMYWYRQDPGQGLRLIYYSQIVNDFQKGDIAEGYSVSREKKESFPLTVTSAQKNPTAFYLCASSIGLAGNEQFFGPGTRLTVL.

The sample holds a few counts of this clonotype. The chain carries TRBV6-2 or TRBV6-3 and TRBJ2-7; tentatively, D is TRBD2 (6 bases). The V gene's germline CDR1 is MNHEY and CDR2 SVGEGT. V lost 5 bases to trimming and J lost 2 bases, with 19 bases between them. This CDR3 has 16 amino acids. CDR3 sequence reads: CASSPPRASATYEQYF. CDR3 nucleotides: TGTGCCAGCAGTCCCCCTAGGGCTAGCGCAACCTACGAGCAGTACTTC.

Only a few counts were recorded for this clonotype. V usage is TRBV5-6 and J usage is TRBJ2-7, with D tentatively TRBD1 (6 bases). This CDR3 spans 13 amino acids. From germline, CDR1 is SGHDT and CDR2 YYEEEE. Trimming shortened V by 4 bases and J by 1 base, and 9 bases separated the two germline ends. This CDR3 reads CASSAGQSYEQYF. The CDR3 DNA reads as TGTGCCAGCAGCGCTGGACAGTCCTACGAGCAGTACTTC.

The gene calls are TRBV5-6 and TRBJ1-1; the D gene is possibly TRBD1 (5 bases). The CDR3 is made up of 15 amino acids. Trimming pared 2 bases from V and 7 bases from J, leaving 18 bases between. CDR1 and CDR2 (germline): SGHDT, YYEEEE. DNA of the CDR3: TGTGCCAGCAGCTTATACCGCAGGGTCGCCAGTGAAGCTTTCTTT. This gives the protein CASSLYRRVASEAFF. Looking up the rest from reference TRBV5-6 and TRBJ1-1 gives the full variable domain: DAGVTQSPTHLIKTRGQQVTLRCSPKSGHDTVSWYQQALGQGPQFIFQYYEEEERQRGNFPDRFSGHQFPNYSSELNVNALLLGDSALYLCASSLYRRVASEAFFGQGTRLTVV.

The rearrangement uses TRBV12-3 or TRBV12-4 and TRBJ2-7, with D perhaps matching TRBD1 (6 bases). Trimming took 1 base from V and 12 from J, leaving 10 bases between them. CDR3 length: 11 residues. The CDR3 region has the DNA TGTGCCAGCAGTTTAGGGACAGAAGCGTACTTC. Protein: CASSLGTEAYF.

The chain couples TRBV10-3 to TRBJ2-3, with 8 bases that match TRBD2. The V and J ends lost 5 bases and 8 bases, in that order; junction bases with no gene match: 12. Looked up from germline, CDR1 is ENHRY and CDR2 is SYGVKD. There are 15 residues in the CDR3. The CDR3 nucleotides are TGTGCCATCAGTTGGCGAGCGGGGGAGTTGTTTACGCAGTATTTT. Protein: CAISWRAGELFTQYF.

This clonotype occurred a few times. DNA for the CDR3: TGTGCCAGCAGCGGGAGGGACAGGGTACAGGCGGAGCAGTTCTTC. Translated, it gives CASSGRDRVQAEQFF. The V and J genes are TRBV13 and TRBJ2-1, with TRBD1 matching 9 bases. There are 15 residues in the CDR3. CDR1 is PRHDT and CDR2 is FYEKMQ in the germline V gene (reference sequence). The V and J ends lost 5 bases and 10 bases, in that order; junction bases with no gene match: 12.